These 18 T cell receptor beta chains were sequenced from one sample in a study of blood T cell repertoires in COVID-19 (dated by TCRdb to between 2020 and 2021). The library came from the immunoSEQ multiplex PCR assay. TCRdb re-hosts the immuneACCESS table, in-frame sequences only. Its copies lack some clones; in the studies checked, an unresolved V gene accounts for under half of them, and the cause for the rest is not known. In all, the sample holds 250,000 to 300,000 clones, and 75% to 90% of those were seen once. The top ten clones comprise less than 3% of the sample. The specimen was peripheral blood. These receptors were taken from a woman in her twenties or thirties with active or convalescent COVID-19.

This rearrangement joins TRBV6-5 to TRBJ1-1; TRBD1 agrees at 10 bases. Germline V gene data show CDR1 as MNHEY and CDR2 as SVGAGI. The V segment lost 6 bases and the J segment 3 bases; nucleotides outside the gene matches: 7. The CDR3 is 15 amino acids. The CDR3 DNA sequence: TGTGCCAGCAGCGGGCGACAGGGGGCCGACACTGAAGCTTTCTTT. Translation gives CASSGRQGADTEAFF.

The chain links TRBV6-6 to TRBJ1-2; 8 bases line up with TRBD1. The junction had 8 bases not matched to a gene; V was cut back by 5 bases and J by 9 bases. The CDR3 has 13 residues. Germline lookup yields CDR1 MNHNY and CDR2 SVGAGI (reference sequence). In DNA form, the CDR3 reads TGTGCCAGCAGTGGACAGGGTGGATCGAGCTACACCTTC. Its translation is CASSGQGGSSYTF.

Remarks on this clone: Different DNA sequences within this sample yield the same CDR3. The CDR3 region is CASSPIMNTEAFF. In DNA form, the CDR3 reads TGTGCCAGCAGCCCCATCATGAACACTGAAGCTTTCTTT. The chain joins TRBV6-5 to TRBJ1-1; unclear D gene. Germline assignment: CDR1 MNHEY and CDR2 SVGAGI. The V gene lost 6 bases and the J gene lost 0 bases, with 8 bases spanning the gap. The CDR3 runs to 13 residues.

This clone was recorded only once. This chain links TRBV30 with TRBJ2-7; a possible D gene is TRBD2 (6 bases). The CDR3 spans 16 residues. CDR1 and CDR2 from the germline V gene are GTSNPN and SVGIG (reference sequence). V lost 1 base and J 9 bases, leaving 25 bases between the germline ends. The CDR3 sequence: CAWSDPGRGLGLGQYF. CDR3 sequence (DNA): TGTGCCTGGAGTGACCCCGGACGGGGACTGGGGTTAGGGCAGTACTTC.

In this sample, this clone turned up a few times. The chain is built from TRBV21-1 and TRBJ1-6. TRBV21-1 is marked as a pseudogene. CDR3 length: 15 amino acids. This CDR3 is CASGDDLRAGDNLHF. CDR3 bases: TGTGCCAGCGGCGATGACCTCCGGGCCGGGGATAACCTCCACTTT.

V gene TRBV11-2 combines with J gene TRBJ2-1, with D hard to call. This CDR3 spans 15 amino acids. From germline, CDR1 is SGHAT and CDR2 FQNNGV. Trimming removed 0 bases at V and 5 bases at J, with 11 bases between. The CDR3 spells CASSLDPSFNNEQFF. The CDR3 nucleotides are TGTGCCAGCAGCTTAGATCCGTCCTTTAACAATGAGCAGTTCTTC.

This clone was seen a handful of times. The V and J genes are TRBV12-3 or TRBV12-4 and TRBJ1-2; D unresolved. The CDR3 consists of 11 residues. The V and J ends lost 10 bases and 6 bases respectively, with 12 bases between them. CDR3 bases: TGTGCCACCTTCCGGGGTAATGGCTACACCTTC. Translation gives CATFRGNGYTF.

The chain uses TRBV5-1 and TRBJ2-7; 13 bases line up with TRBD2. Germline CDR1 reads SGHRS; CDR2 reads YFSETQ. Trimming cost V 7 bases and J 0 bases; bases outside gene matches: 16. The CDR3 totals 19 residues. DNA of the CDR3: TGCGCCAGCTCTGCCATGGGACCGGGACTAGCGGGGCGCTCCTACGAGCAGTACTTC. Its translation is CASSAMGPGLAGRSYEQYF. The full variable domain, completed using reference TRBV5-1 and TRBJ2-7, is KAGVTQTPRYLIKTRGQQVTLSCSPISGHRSVSWYQQTPGQGLQFLFEYFSETQRNKGNFPGRFSGRQFSNSRSEMNVSTLELGDSALYLCASSAMGPGLAGRSYEQYFGPGTRLTVT.

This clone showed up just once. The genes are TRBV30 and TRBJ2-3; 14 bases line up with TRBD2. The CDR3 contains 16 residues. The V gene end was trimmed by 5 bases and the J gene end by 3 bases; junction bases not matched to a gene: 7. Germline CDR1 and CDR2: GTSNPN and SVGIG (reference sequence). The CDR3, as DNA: TGTGCCTGGGCGACCGGGACTAGCGGGGGAACAGATACGCAGTATTTT. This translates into CAWATGTSGGTDTQYF. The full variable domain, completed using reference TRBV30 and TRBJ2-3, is SQTIHQWPATLVQPVGSPLSLECTVEGTSNPNLYWYRQAAGRGLQLLFYSVGIGQISSEVPQNLSASRPQDRQFILSSKKLLLSDSGFYLCAWATGTSGGTDTQYFGPGTRLTVL.

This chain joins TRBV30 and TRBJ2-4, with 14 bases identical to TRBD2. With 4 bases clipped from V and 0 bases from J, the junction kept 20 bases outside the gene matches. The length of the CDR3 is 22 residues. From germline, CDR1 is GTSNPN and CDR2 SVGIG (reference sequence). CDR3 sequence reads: CAWNGTSGGRKPGDVAKNIQYF. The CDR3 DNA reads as TGTGCCTGGAACGGGACTAGCGGGGGTCGCAAACCAGGAGATGTAGCCAAAAACATTCAGTACTTC.

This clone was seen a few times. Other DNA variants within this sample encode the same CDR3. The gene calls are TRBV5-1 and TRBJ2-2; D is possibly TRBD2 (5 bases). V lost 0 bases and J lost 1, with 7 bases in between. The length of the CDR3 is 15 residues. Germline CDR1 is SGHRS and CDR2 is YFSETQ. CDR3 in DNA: TGCGCCAGCAGCTTGGCCGGAGGGAACACCGGGGAGCTGTTTTTT. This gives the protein CASSLAGGNTGELFF.

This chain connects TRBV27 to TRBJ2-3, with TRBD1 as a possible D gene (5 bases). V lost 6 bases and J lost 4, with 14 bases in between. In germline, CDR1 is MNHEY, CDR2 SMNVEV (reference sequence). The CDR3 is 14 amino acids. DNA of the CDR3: TGTGCCAGCAGGGCCATGCAGGGTGCAGATACGCAGTATTTT. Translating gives CASRAMQGADTQYF.

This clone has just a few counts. This CDR3 reads CASSEDGWESSYEQYF. CDR3 DNA sequence: TGTGCCAGCAGTGAAGATGGCTGGGAGAGCTCCTACGAGCAGTACTTC. The genes are TRBV2 and TRBJ2-7; D may be TRBD2 (5 bases). Germline V gives CDR1 SNHLY, CDR2 FYNNEI. This CDR3 spans 16 amino acids. Trimming cost V 1 base and J 0 bases, with 13 bases left between them.

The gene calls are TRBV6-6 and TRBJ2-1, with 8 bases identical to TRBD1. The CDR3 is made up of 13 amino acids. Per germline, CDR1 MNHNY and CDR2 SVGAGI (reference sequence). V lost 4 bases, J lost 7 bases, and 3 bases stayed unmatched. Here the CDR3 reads CASSFTGGNEQFF. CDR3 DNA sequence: TGTGCCAGCAGTTTCACAGGGGGGAATGAGCAGTTCTTC.

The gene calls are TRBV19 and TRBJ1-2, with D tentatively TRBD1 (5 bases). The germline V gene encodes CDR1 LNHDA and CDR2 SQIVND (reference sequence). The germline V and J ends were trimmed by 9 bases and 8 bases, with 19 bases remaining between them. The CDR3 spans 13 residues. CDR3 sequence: CASSGNWFGGYTF. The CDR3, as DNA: TGTGCCAGCTCAGGGAATTGGTTCGGGGGCTACACCTTC.

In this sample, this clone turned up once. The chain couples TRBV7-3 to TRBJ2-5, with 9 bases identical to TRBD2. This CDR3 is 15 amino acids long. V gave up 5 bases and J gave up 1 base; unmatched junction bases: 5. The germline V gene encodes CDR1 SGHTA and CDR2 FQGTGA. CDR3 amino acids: CASSPGTSPQETQYF. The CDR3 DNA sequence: TGTGCCAGCAGCCCTGGGACTAGCCCCCAAGAGACCCAGTACTTC.

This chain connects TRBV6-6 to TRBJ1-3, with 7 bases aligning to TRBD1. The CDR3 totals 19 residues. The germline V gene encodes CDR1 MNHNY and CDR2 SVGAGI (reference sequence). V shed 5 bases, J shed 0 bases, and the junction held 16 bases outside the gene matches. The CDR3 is CASSPWGTANRDSGNTIYF. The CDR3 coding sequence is TGTGCCAGCAGTCCCTGGGGGACAGCTAATCGTGACTCTGGAAACACCATATATTTT.

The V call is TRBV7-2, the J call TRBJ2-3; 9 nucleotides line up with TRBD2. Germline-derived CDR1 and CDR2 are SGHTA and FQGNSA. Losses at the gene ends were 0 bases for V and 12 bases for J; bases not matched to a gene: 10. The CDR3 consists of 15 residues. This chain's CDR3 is CASSLAVGLASLQYF. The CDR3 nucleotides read TGTGCCAGCAGCTTAGCGGTCGGACTAGCGAGCCTACAGTATTTT. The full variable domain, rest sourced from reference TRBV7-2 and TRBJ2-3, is GAGVSQSPSNKVTEKGKDVELRCDPISGHTALYWYRQSLGQGLEFLIYFQGNSAPDKSGLPSDRFSAERTGGSVSTLTIQRTQQEDSAVYLCASSLAVGLASLQYFGPGTRLTVL.